One T cell receptor beta chain is described in this entry. Method: immunoSEQ multiplex PCR; TCRdb's copy keeps in-frame clones and lacks some. The table shows 25,000 to 35,000 clones, with approximately 85% occurring only once. These data belong to a study of blood T cell repertoires in COVID-19. Whole-study context: Whether acute or convalescent, the COVID-19 samples came from the United States, Italy and Spain. In each case, the material was cDNA or gDNA derived from T cells, B-cell-depleted T cells, or PBMCs.

V shed 4 bases and J 6 bases; nucleotides not matched to a gene: 4. Per the germline V gene, CDR1 is SGHDT and CDR2 is YYEEEE. This CDR3 is 14 amino acids long. Sequencing used peripheral blood. The J gene is TRBJ1-6, the V gene TRBV5-6, with 7 bases that match TRBD1. The TCR was taken from an elderly man with active COVID-19. CDR3 DNA: TGTGCCAGCAGCCCCGGGACAGTTAATTCACCCCTCCACTTT. Amino acids: CASSPGTVNSPLHF.